This T cell receptor beta chain was identified in a study of T cell responses to AZD1222 COVID-19 vaccine (dated by TCRdb to the early 2020s). For the study in its entirety: A total of 230 to 250 trial participants underwent TCR sequencing, of whom more than 200 had received two doses of AZD1222 and some 26 had received two doses of the MenACWY control vaccine. Trial participants were enrolled by age into subgroups of 18-55, 56-69 and 70-plus years, and 148, 28 and 57 TCR-sequenced participants, respectively, were included in these subgroups.

Comment on this clone: There is no known antigen for this receptor. Base qualities are not provided; no much larger clone lies one nucleotide away.

Study-level results and caveats: In the small 56-69-year group, the increase in depth fell short of significance, most likely because of low power. Participants were mostly white British and included more females than males, and it was suggested by the authors that clonal diversity may have been underestimated. CD4 TCRs associated with the vaccine covered the entire spike protein, and the dominant responses were in regions 160-218 and 743-854. After two AZD1222 doses, both the breadth and the depth of spike-specific TCRs were significantly higher than at day 0 and than in MenACWY recipients. Only a handful of AZD1222 recipients were SARS-CoV-2 seropositive at baseline, limiting conclusions about previously exposed vaccinees. Reportedly, almost half of the unique spike-specific TCRs recognized epitopes lying outside the regions that are mutated in the B.1.351 and B.1.1.7 variants. Because no day 14 peak-response samples were available, the repertoires could be characterized only after the peak T cell response.

The time point label of this sample denotes: about 28 days (+/-7) after the second vaccine dose. AZD1222 recipients with second doses at about 4 weeks or about 12 weeks were pooled, because spike-specific TCR depth and breadth did not differ between schedules. Vaccinee samples came from UK trials COV001 and COV002, including a single-blind randomized controlled phase 2/3 trial of AZD1222 (ChAdOx1 nCoV-19) in healthy adults. For TCRbeta chain sequencing, PBMC samples were collected from trial participants at day 0 and at day 28 after the second dose. The germline ends are 5 bases apart after V is trimmed by 2 bases and J by 0 bases. The CDR3 starts with the cysteine, ends with the phenylalanine, and has 14 residues. Of all the DNA, just the CDR3 is kept, 42 bases in frame from base 1. CDR1 and CDR2, looked up from the germline V gene (reference sequence), are LNHDA and SQIVND. The CDR3 regions of human TCRbeta chains were analyzed by immunosequencing. In the original analysis: TCRs in the repertoires were matched against a reference library of SARS-CoV-2-specific TCRs that had been generated with the MIRA antigen-specificity platform. Breadth was defined as the fraction of unique TCRs that were SARS-CoV-2-associated, and depth was defined as the fraction of total T cells that were SARS-CoV-2-associated. Using the MIRA data, each spike-specific TCR was mapped to the spike region that the TCR reacts to and placed in a CD4 or CD8 class. Log10-transformed breadth and depth values were compared by one-way ANOVA with Sidak's multiple comparisons tests. Not all clones reach the TCRdb copy of this immuneACCESS table, which keeps in-frame sequences only. Checked studies attribute under half of the gap to unresolved V genes and leave the rest unexplained. The DNA gave D and trimming, while V, J and clone size come from that table. Here the sample has approximately 130,000 clones; around 90% occur a single time. The ten largest make up around 5.3% of the sample.

The receptor's source is an adult who received the AZD1222 COVID-19 vaccine. The V and J segments used are TRBV19 and TRBJ1-3; a confident D gene designation cannot be given. The starting material was peripheral blood, obtained 28 days after the second AZD1222 dose. The encoded CDR3 is CASSIQLSGNTIYF. The DNA sequence reads TGTGCCAGTAGTATACAGCTCTCTGGAAACACCATATATTTT.